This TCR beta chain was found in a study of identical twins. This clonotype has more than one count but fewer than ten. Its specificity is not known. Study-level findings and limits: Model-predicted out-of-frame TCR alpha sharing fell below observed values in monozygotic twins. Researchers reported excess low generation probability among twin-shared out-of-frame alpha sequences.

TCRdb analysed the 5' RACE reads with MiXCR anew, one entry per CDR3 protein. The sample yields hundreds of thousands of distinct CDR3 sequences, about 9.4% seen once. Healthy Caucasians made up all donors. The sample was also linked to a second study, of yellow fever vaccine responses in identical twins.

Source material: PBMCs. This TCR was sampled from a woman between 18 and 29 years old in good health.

As DNA, the CDR3 is TGTGCCAGCAGCGCCGGGGGGGCAGGGGAGACCCAGTACTTC. Translation: CASSAGGAGETQYF. This rearrangement joins TRBV6-2 or TRBV6-3 to TRBJ2-5; 8 bases agree with TRBD2. This CDR3 contains 14 residues. Germline values: CDR1 MNHEY, CDR2 SVGEGT. Trimming at V came to 6 bases and at J to 5 bases, leaving 8 bases not matched to a gene.